A selection of T cell receptor beta chains follows, all from one sample in a study of T-cell memory formation after mild COVID-19. TCRdb ran MiXCR on the 5' RACE reads and lists one entry per CDR3 protein. The table includes 500,000 to 550,000 distinct CDR3 sequences, around 21% detected once. Specimen: PBMCs or a T cell subset sorted from them (not recorded which). The receptors were gathered from an adult woman who had mild COVID-19 (a few samples of this study predate the infection). Cell type and time point are not known. The CDR3 runs from the conserved cysteine through the conserved F or W. The order of the fields is J gene, D gene, clone size, V gene, CDR3 protein, CDR3 DNA. A D gene is named only where the DNA matches it firmly. Clone size is given for some rows only: seen once, a few or many times, or a class if the clone is expanded.

TRBJ2-7	TRBD2	many	TRBV12-3/TRBV12-4	CASTMGGGSYEQYF	TGTGCCAGCACCATGGGCGGGGGCTCCTACGAGCAGTACTTC
TRBJ1-1	NA	NA	TRBV5-1	CASSPPWGRGLAFF	TGCGCCAGCAGCCCACCTTGGGGCAGGGGATTGGCTTTCTTT
TRBJ2-7	NA	NA	TRBV29-1	CSVGHRVGYEQYF	TGCAGCGTTGGTCACAGGGTCGGCTACGAGCAGTACTTC
TRBJ2-7	TRBD1	NA	TRBV7-3	CASSPKPGTGAYEQYF	TGTGCCAGCAGTCCAAAACCAGGGACAGGGGCCTACGAGCAGTACTTC
TRBJ1-2	TRBD1	NA	TRBV7-9	CASSYGQGAGGGYTF	TGTGCCAGCAGTTATGGACAGGGGGCAGGCGGCGGCTACACCTTC
TRBJ2-7	TRBD1	few	TRBV5-1	CASSLAVKTGGTYEQYF	TGCGCCAGCAGCTTGGCAGTCAAAACAGGGGGAACTTACGAGCAGTACTTC
TRBJ1-5	TRBD1	NA	TRBV24-1	CATRLTGLKPQHF	TGTGCCACCAGACTGACAGGGTTGAAGCCCCAGCATTTT
TRBJ2-2	NA	few	TRBV5-1	CASRDGNTGELFF	TGCGCCAGCCGTGACGGAAACACCGGGGAGCTGTTTTTT
TRBJ2-1	NA	NA	TRBV5-1	CASSLRQTFNEQFF	TGCGCCAGCAGCTTGAGACAGACCTTCAATGAGCAGTTCTTC
TRBJ2-7	NA	few	TRBV4-1	CASSQDVGGQSFSYEQYF	TGCGCCAGCAGCCAAGACGTCGGAGGGCAGAGTTTCTCGTACGAGCAGTACTTC
TRBJ2-1	NA	NA	TRBV2	CATSRAGLYNEQFF	TGTGCCACCTCGAGGGCGGGGCTTTACAATGAGCAGTTCTTC
TRBJ1-5	NA	NA	TRBV27	CASSERNQPQHF	TGTGCCAGCAGCGAACGTAATCAGCCCCAGCATTTT
TRBJ2-5	NA	many	TRBV7-2	CASSLRQDQETQYF	TGTGCCAGCAGCTTAAGACAGGACCAAGAGACCCAGTACTTC
TRBJ1-2	TRBD1	NA	TRBV5-6	CASRDMGQRSNYGYTF	TGTGCCAGCAGGGATATGGGACAGCGTTCTAACTATGGCTACACCTTC
TRBJ2-1	NA	NA	TRBV7-9	CASSLALDERYDEQFF	TGTGCCAGCAGCTTAGCCCTAGACGAACGGTATGATGAGCAGTTCTTC
TRBJ1-5	NA	NA	TRBV24-1	CATSDPRGGGNQPQHF	TGTGCCACCAGTGATCCGAGGGGGGGGGGCAATCAGCCCCAGCATTTT
TRBJ2-2	NA	NA	TRBV5-1	CASSHVRGVTTGELFF	TGCGCCAGCAGCCACGTCAGGGGGGTTACCACCGGGGAGCTGTTTTTT
TRBJ2-3	NA	many	TRBV12-3/TRBV12-4	CASSPKSRKGDTQYF	TGTGCCAGCAGCCCTAAGAGCAGGAAGGGAGATACGCAGTATTTT
TRBJ2-3	NA	few	TRBV7-8	CASSLPVAFGTDTQYF	TGTGCCAGCAGCTTACCGGTGGCATTTGGCACAGATACGCAGTATTTT
TRBJ1-5	NA	NA	TRBV12-3/TRBV12-4	CASSLDLGDQPQHF	TGTGCCAGCAGTTTAGATTTGGGGGATCAGCCCCAGCATTTT
TRBJ2-3	TRBD2	few	TRBV29-1	CSAPTSGSTDTQYF	TGCAGCGCGCCGACTAGCGGGAGCACAGATACGCAGTATTTT
TRBJ2-5	NA	NA	TRBV4-1	CASSQEDWGETQYF	TGCGCCAGCAGCCAAGAGGACTGGGGAGAGACCCAGTACTTC
TRBJ2-4	NA	few	TRBV20-1	CSAPQGLAAKNIQYF	TGCAGTGCTCCTCAGGGGTTAGCGGCCAAAAACATTCAGTACTTC
TRBJ2-5	NA	few	TRBV6-5	CALDSGQETQYF	TGTGCCCTAGATAGCGGACAAGAGACCCAGTACTTC
TRBJ2-7	TRBD2	many	TRBV4-2	CASSQDSGASGVYEQYF	TGTGCCAGCAGCCAAGATTCGGGGGCTAGCGGGGTCTACGAGCAGTACTTC
TRBJ1-2	NA	NA	TRBV5-6	CASSNGQSYGYTF	TGTGCCAGCAGCAATGGACAGAGCTATGGCTACACCTTC
TRBJ2-3	NA	many	TRBV5-1	CASRSQGRADTQYF	TGCGCCAGCAGGTCGCAGGGGAGGGCAGATACGCAGTATTTT
TRBJ1-1	NA	few	TRBV12-3/TRBV12-4	CASSLAGRGLAFF	TGTGCCAGCAGTTTAGCAGGACGGGGATTGGCTTTCTTT
TRBJ2-1	TRBD2	few	TRBV7-9	CASGAGGPFEQFF	TGTGCCAGCGGTGCGGGAGGACCTTTTGAGCAGTTCTTC
TRBJ2-1	TRBD2	NA	TRBV29-1	CSASGRAYSDEQFF	TGCAGCGCCAGCGGGAGGGCCTATTCCGATGAGCAGTTCTTC
TRBJ1-5	NA	few	TRBV5-8	CASRLDPRDRTQHF	TGTGCCAGCAGATTGGACCCCCGTGACAGGACCCAGCATTTT
TRBJ1-1	NA	NA	TRBV18	CASSPMKLAGSTEAFF	TGTGCCAGCTCACCAATGAAGCTAGCGGGTAGCACTGAAGCTTTCTTT
TRBJ2-1	TRBD2	few	TRBV30	CAWAAGVGYNEQFF	TGTGCCTGGGCAGCGGGAGTTGGCTACAATGAGCAGTTCTTC
TRBJ2-7	NA	few	TRBV5-6	CASSLDPHEQYF	TGTGCCAGCAGCTTGGACCCCCACGAGCAGTACTTC
TRBJ2-1	NA	few	TRBV11-2	CASSLLGRVFF	TGTGCCAGCAGCTTGTTGGGCCGGGTGTTCTTC
TRBJ2-1	TRBD2	NA	TRBV3-1	CASSQLGGGRNEQFF	TGTGCCAGCAGCCAATTGGGGGGGGGAAGAAATGAGCAGTTCTTC
TRBJ2-1	TRBD1	NA	TRBV7-6	CASSPLQGRFHEQFF	TGTGCCAGCAGCCCCCTACAGGGGCGCTTCCATGAGCAGTTCTTC
TRBJ2-3	NA	NA	TRBV7-3	CASSPSGASDTQYF	TGTGCCAGCAGCCCCAGTGGGGCTTCAGATACGCAGTATTTT
TRBJ2-1	TRBD2	many	TRBV7-2	CASSLGTSGNEQFF	TGTGCCAGCAGCTTAGGGACTAGCGGGAATGAGCAGTTCTTC
TRBJ2-2	NA	few	TRBV5-4	CASSWDPLRTGELFF	TGTGCCAGCAGTTGGGACCCGCTTCGGACCGGGGAGCTGTTTTTT
TRBJ2-3	NA	many	TRBV25-1	CASSERGEASTDTQYF	TGTGCCAGCAGTGAAAGGGGGGAAGCAAGCACAGATACGCAGTATTTT
TRBJ2-3	NA	many	TRBV18	CASSPNSDTQYF	TGTGCCAGCTCACCAAACTCAGATACGCAGTATTTT
TRBJ2-2	NA	few	TRBV29-1	CSAKITNTGELFF	TGCAGCGCCAAAATTACGAACACCGGGGAGCTGTTTTTT
TRBJ2-3	NA	NA	TRBV9	CASSPRSWRTDTQYF	TGTGCCAGCAGCCCCCGTAGCTGGCGCACAGATACGCAGTATTTT
TRBJ2-7	TRBD2	few	TRBV3-1	CASSQTSGRYEQYF	TGTGCCAGCAGCCAGACTAGCGGACGATACGAGCAGTACTTC
TRBJ1-1	NA	many	TRBV6-5	CASNEVRTNTEAFF	TGTGCCAGCAACGAAGTTAGGACGAACACTGAAGCTTTCTTT
TRBJ1-1	TRBD1	once	TRBV6-5	CASSYEGGQYFTEAFF	TGTGCCAGCAGTTACGAGGGGGGACAGTACTTCACTGAAGCTTTCTTT
TRBJ1-3	NA	few	TRBV7-2	CASSYTHPGNTIYF	TGTGCCAGCAGCTACACGCATCCCGGAAACACCATATATTTT
TRBJ2-2	NA	few	TRBV20-1	CSARTSGRNTGELFF	TGCAGTGCTAGAACCAGCGGAAGGAACACCGGGGAGCTGTTTTTT
TRBJ2-7	NA	NA	TRBV7-9	CASSRRGDEQYF	TGTGCCAGCAGCCGCCGGGGTGACGAGCAGTACTTC
TRBJ2-3	NA	NA	TRBV5-1	CASMQGPESRDTQYF	TGCGCCAGCATGCAGGGCCCGGAATCCCGAGATACGCAGTATTTT
TRBJ2-3	TRBD1	few	TRBV5-1	CASSAGQGGTDTQYF	TGCGCCAGCAGCGCGGGACAGGGAGGCACAGATACGCAGTATTTT
TRBJ1-2	NA	few	TRBV12-3/TRBV12-4	CASSFSGGYGYTF	TGTGCCAGCAGTTTCTCAGGAGGGTACGGCTACACCTTC
TRBJ2-3	NA	few	TRBV5-1	CASSLGWDPSTDTQYF	TGCGCCAGCAGCTTGGGGTGGGACCCCTCCACAGATACGCAGTATTTT
TRBJ1-1	NA	NA	TRBV2	CASVQGNTEAFF	TGTGCCAGCGTACAGGGGAACACTGAAGCTTTCTTT